These 23 T cell receptor beta chains were sequenced from one sample in a study of blood T cell repertoires in COVID-19. Measured with immunoSEQ multiplex PCR; TCRdb has only the in-frame clones, and not every one. Here the sample spans approximately 480,000 clones, about 91% being singletons. Sequencing was carried out using peripheral blood. These receptors came from a man in his late teens or twenties with COVID-19, enrolled during active disease.

The chain is built from TRBV30 and TRBJ2-7; TRBD2 is a possible D gene (5 bases). Germline V gene sequence: CDR1 GTSNPN, CDR2 SVGIG (reference sequence). Trimming took 3 bases from V and 4 from J, leaving 13 bases between them. This CDR3 is built from 13 residues. CDR3 sequence: CAWRTWTGYEQYF. CDR3 nucleotides: TGTGCCTGGAGGACTTGGACGGGATACGAGCAGTACTTC.

V gene TRBV5-5 combines with J gene TRBJ1-6; D remains unclear. The V gene's germline CDR1 is SGHKS and CDR2 YYEKEE (reference sequence). Deletions cut 2 bases from V and 7 bases from J, with 4 bases between. The CDR3 is 12 residues long. The CDR3 coding sequence is TGTGCCAGCAGCTTTGGCAATTCACCCCTCCACTTT. It yields the protein CASSFGNSPLHF. Full variable domain (rest looked up from reference TRBV5-5 and TRBJ1-6): DAGVTQSPTHLIKTRGQQVTLRCSPISGHKSVSWYQQVLGQGPQFIFQYYEKEERGRGNFPDRFSARQFPNYSSELNVNALLLGDSALYLCASSFGNSPLHFGNGTRLTVT.

V gene TRBV5-1 combines with J gene TRBJ2-7; TRBD2 aligns across 12 bases. The germline V gene encodes CDR1 SGHRS and CDR2 YFSETQ. J lost 5 bases, V lost 4 bases, and 10 bases had no gene match. This CDR3 region has 16 residues. The CDR3 nucleotides are TGCGCCAGCAGCCCCCTAGCGGGAGGGCCTAATCACGAGCAGTACTTC. Its translation: CASSPLAGGPNHEQYF.

This clone occurred a few times. This chain connects TRBV29-1 to TRBJ1-1; unclear D gene. Germline assignment: CDR1 SQVTM and CDR2 ANQGSEA. The CDR3 covers 11 residues. Trimming took 5 bases from V and 2 from J, leaving 6 bases between them. CDR3 in amino acids: CSVRDNTEAFF. CDR3 DNA sequence: TGCAGCGTTAGAGATAACACTGAAGCTTTCTTT.

The V and J genes are TRBV9 and TRBJ1-3; D unclear. In germline, CDR1 is SGDLS, CDR2 YYNGEE. Trimming removed 0 bases from V and 1 base from J, with 8 bases in between. The CDR3 consists of 15 residues. Here the CDR3 DNA reads TGTGCCAGCAGCGTAGAGTCAGTATCTGGAAACACCATATATTTT. Its protein is CASSVESVSGNTIYF. The full variable domain, rest sourced from reference TRBV9 and TRBJ1-3, is DSGVTQTPKHLITATGQRVTLRCSPRSGDLSVYWYQQSLDQGLQFLIQYYNGEERAKGNILERFSAQQFPDLHSELNLSSLELGDSALYFCASSVESVSGNTIYFGEGSWLTVV.

The chain uses TRBV5-1 and TRBJ2-1; 7 nucleotides match TRBD1. The CDR3 consists of 14 residues. V lost 4 bases and J lost 4; bases outside the gene matches: 5. CDR1 and CDR2 from the germline V gene are SGHRS and YFSETQ. The CDR3 DNA is TGCGCCAGCAGCCTCCAGGACAGGTACAATGAGCAGTTCTTC. Residues: CASSLQDRYNEQFF. The whole variable domain, filled in from reference TRBV5-1 and TRBJ2-1, reads KAGVTQTPRYLIKTRGQQVTLSCSPISGHRSVSWYQQTPGQGLQFLFEYFSETQRNKGNFPGRFSGRQFSNSRSEMNVSTLELGDSALYLCASSLQDRYNEQFFGPGTRLTVL.

This chain joins TRBV19 and TRBJ1-5, with 9 bases lining up with TRBD1. This CDR3 is 14 amino acids long. The germline V gene has CDR1 LNHDA and CDR2 SQIVND (reference sequence). Unmatched junction bases numbered 6, after V lost 6 bases and J lost 6 bases. CDR3 sequence reads: CASRLQGAGQPQHF. The CDR3 DNA reads as TGTGCCAGTAGACTACAGGGGGCGGGTCAGCCCCAGCATTTT.

The V and J genes are TRBV10-3 and TRBJ1-1, with 8 bases identical to TRBD1. Germline CDR1 reads ENHRY; CDR2 reads SYGVKD. The CDR3 extends over 15 amino acids. V lost 10 bases and J lost 6; bases outside the gene matches: 16. In DNA, the CDR3 is TGTGCCACCTCCCGTTCGGGACAGGTAACGGCTGAAGCTTTCTTT. This gives the protein CATSRSGQVTAEAFF.

This chain uses TRBV12-5 with TRBJ1-5; D is unclear. Germline V gives CDR1 LGHNT, CDR2 FRNRAP. V lost 4 bases and J lost 6, with 13 bases in between. CDR3 length: 14 amino acids. The CDR3 protein is CASGYTVRSQPQHF. The CDR3 DNA sequence: TGTGCTAGTGGTTATACAGTCCGTAGTCAGCCCCAGCATTTT.

The gene calls are TRBV20-1 and TRBJ2-1; TRBD2 might be the D (5 bases). The length of the CDR3 is 11 residues. V was clipped by 6 bases and J by 4 bases, with 7 bases between them. Germline CDR1 is DFQATT and CDR2 is SNEGSKA (reference sequence). CDR3 residues: CSAGEYNEQFF. CDR3 nucleotides: TGCAGTGCCGGGGAGTACAATGAGCAGTTCTTC.

This chain uses TRBV11-1 with TRBJ2-3, with TRBD2 as a possible D gene (6 bases). This CDR3 contains 14 residues. Germline CDR1 is SGHAT and CDR2 is FQDESV (reference sequence). Trimming took off 2 bases at V and 1 base at J, with 7 bases between the two ends. For the CDR3, the DNA is TGTGCCAGCAGCTTACGGAGGGGCACAGATACGCAGTATTTT. Translating it yields CASSLRRGTDTQYF.

V gene TRBV29-1 combines with J gene TRBJ2-7; 8 bases line up with TRBD1. J was trimmed by 11 bases and V by 6 bases; bases with no gene match: 9. CDR1 and CDR2 from the germline V gene are SQVTM and ANQGSEA. This CDR3 comprises 11 residues. The CDR3 spells CSVALDRGKYF. The CDR3 DNA reads as TGCAGCGTGGCCCTTGACAGGGGCAAGTACTTC.

This clone came up once. The chain uses TRBV6-2 or TRBV6-3 and TRBJ1-4; 11 bases map to TRBD1. The CDR3 has 15 residues. In germline, CDR1 is MNHEY, CDR2 SVGEGT. J lost 7 bases, V lost 5 bases, and 6 bases had no gene match. The CDR3 bases are TGTGCCAGCAGTGGACAGGGGGCTCGGGGTGAAAAACTGTTTTTT. This translates into CASSGQGARGEKLFF.

The sample holds a few counts of this clone. The V gene is TRBV2, the J gene TRBJ1-4, with 7 bases identical to TRBD1. The CDR3 totals 15 residues. The ends lost 6 bases at V and 7 bases at J; junction bases unmatched: 11. The V gene's germline CDR1 is SNHLY and CDR2 FYNNEI. The CDR3 DNA is TGTGCCAGCAGCGCAGACAGGGTCGATCGTGAAAAACTGTTTTTT. Translated, it gives CASSADRVDREKLFF.

The chain recombines TRBV19 with TRBJ2-3; 8 bases line up with TRBD2. The CDR3 is 15 residues long. Germline V CDR1 and CDR2: LNHDA, SQIVND (reference sequence). V lost 5 bases and J lost 0; bases outside the gene matches: 4. The CDR3 bases are TGTGCCAGTAGTTCCCGACTAGCGAGCACAGATACGCAGTATTTT. This encodes CASSSRLASTDTQYF.

The V gene is TRBV18, the J gene TRBJ2-7, with unresolved D. The V gene lost 2 bases and the J gene lost 3 bases, with 8 bases spanning the gap. Germline CDR1 reads KGHSH; CDR2 reads LQKENI. This CDR3 has 13 amino acids. The CDR3 DNA reads as TGTGCCAGCTCACCAGCGCGAGGCTACGAGCAGTACTTC. Encoded protein: CASSPARGYEQYF.

The CDR3 nucleotides are TGTGCCAGCAGCCGAGGCACAGGCCGACTAGCGGGAACAGATACGCAGTATTTT. Its translation is CASSRGTGRLAGTDTQYF. The chain combines TRBV7-9 with TRBJ2-3; 11 bases are a match to TRBD2. Germline trimming cut 5 bases from V and 3 bases from J; bases unmatched to any gene: 13. CDR3 size: 18 residues. CDR1 and CDR2 from the germline V gene are SEHNR and FQNEAQ (reference sequence).

The chain joins TRBV18 to TRBJ2-7; TRBD1 matches at 8 bases. CDR1 is KGHSH and CDR2 is LQKENI in the germline V gene. The V gene end was trimmed by 5 bases and the J gene end by 5 bases; junction bases not matched to a gene: 8. The CDR3 loop spans 14 amino acids. The CDR3 DNA follows: TGTGCCAGCTCATCCCAGGGGGCATTCGACGAGCAGTACTTC. This gives the protein CASSSQGAFDEQYF.

Points on this clone: At the DNA level, this CDR3 is encoded by other sequences in the same sample as well. J is TRBJ1-1 and V is TRBV6-5; 7 bases line up with TRBD1. Germline V lookup: CDR1 MNHEY, CDR2 SVGAGI. V shed 5 bases, J shed 3 bases, and the junction held 3 bases outside the gene matches. This CDR3 is 13 amino acids long. As DNA, the CDR3 is TGTGCCAGCAGTCTCGACAGGGACACTGAAGCTTTCTTT. Translation: CASSLDRDTEAFF.

This clone was found a few times. The chain links TRBV6-1 to TRBJ1-6; 8 bases match TRBD1. This CDR3 has 17 residues. With V trimmed by 3 bases and J by 7 bases, 11 bases remained unmatched. Germline V gene sequence: CDR1 MNHNS, CDR2 SASEGT. CDR3 DNA sequence: TGTGCCAGCAGTGAGCCGACAGGGGTTAGCACAAATTCACCCCTCCACTTT. Amino acid sequence: CASSEPTGVSTNSPLHF.

This chain uses TRBV19 with TRBJ1-2; possibly TRBD1 for D (6 bases). There are 12 residues in the CDR3. The V end lost 6 bases, the J end lost 3 bases, and 8 bases lay between the germline ends. Per the germline V gene, CDR1 is LNHDA and CDR2 is SQIVND (reference sequence). This CDR3 reads CASRHRDYGYTF. Written as DNA, the CDR3 is TGTGCCAGTAGACACAGGGACTATGGCTACACCTTC.

A word on this clone: Other DNA sequences from this sample encode an identical CDR3 as well. This chain connects TRBV5-1 to TRBJ2-3, with 11 bases lining up with TRBD2. V lost 0 bases to trimming and J lost 0 bases; unmatched junction nucleotides: 6. Per germline, CDR1 SGHRS and CDR2 YFSETQ. The CDR3 runs to 18 residues. The CDR3 region has the DNA TGCGCCAGCAGCTTGGGTGGGCTAGCGGGGGGCAGCACAGATACGCAGTATTTT. It encodes CASSLGGLAGGSTDTQYF.

The chain recombines TRBV11-2 with TRBJ1-2; unclear D gene. Germline CDR1 reads SGHAT; CDR2 reads FQNNGV. The CDR3 is made up of 15 amino acids. Trimming left V 2 bases short and J 6 bases short, with 16 bases between. This CDR3 reads CASSLLTGGPHGYTF. For the CDR3, the DNA is TGTGCCAGCAGCTTATTAACCGGAGGGCCCCATGGCTACACCTTC. The full variable domain, its missing parts supplied by reference TRBV11-2 and TRBJ1-2, is EAGVAQSPRYKIIEKRQSVAFWCNPISGHATLYWYQQILGQGPKLLIQFQNNGVVDDSQLPKDRFSAERLKGVDSTLKIQPAKLEDSAVYLCASSLLTGGPHGYTFGSGTRLTVV.